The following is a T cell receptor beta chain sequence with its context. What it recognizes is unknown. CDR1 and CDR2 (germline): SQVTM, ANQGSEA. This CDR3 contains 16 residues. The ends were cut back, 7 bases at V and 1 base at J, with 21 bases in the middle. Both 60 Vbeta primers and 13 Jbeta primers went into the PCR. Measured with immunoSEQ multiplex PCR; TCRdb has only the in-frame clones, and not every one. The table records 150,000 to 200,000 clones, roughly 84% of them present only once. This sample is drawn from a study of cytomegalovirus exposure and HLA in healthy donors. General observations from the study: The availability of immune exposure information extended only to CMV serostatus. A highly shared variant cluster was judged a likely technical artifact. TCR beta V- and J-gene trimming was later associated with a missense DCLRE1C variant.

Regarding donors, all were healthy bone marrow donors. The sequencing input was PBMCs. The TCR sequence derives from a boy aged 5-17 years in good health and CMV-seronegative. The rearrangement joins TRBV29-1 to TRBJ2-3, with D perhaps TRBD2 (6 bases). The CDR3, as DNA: TGCAGCGCCCAAGGGGCACCGGGGGATCGCACAGATACGCAGTATTTT. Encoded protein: CSAQGAPGDRTDTQYF.